This TCR beta chain was profiled in a study of beta chain features in type 1 diabetes. Findings and limits, study-wide: People with Type 1 diabetes carried modestly yet significantly shorter TCRB CDR3s in all four CD4+ subsets.

The entirety of the isolated RNA underwent reverse transcription, so expressed TCRB transcripts were sequenced. This table comes from immunoSEQ multiplex PCR, and its TCRdb copy is limited to in-frame clones, with some not included. Of 600,000 to 700,000 clones listed, 9.5% to 15% are singletons. Deletions cut 2 bases from V and 0 bases from J, with 5 bases between. Germline V CDR1 and CDR2: SGHNT, YYREEE (reference sequence). This CDR3 has 13 residues. Only a few counts were recorded for this clone. Its target is not known. The receptor was derived from a man aged 30 to 39 with type 1 diabetes. Sequences were obtained from naive CD4+ T cells from blood. This chain connects TRBV5-4 to TRBJ1-1; D not resolved. CDR3 in DNA: TGTGCCAGCAGCTTTTCCGTGAACACTGAAGCTTTCTTT. It is translated as CASSFSVNTEAFF.